Reported below is one T cell receptor (beta chain). The specificity of this receptor is unknown. The cohort was made up of approximately 700 healthy bone marrow donors. Cohort members were all nominally healthy when sampled, although unrecorded immune exposures were likely present. The donor was CMV seronegative and was included in the group of around 320 seronegative cohort members. Every donor gave a peripheral blood sample, and the peripheral blood mononuclear cells from that sample were used for TCR beta sequencing. The Qiagen DNeasy Blood Extraction Kit was used to extract genomic DNA from the blood cell samples. The library was generated by the immunoSEQ multiplex PCR assay. The multiplex PCR relied on a mix of 60 forward primers for TCR Vbeta segments and 13 reverse primers for TCR Jbeta segments. Amplification of the CDR3 region of rearranged TCR beta genes was performed with a multiplex PCR assay on genomic DNA. On the Illumina HiSeq System, the amplified TCR beta libraries were sequenced as 87-base-pair reads. Turning to the authors' computational methods: In a later analysis, tens of millions of unique TCR beta chains were counted across the roughly 610 repertoires, and roughly 11 million of these chains were shared by at least two donors. A nearest-neighbor algorithm error-corrected the raw reads and collapsed the reads into unique sequences, merging closely related sequences to remove PCR and sequencing errors. V, D and J gene segments were assigned by aligning CDR3 sequences to IMGT reference sequences. For a sequence to be retained, a match of at least six nucleotides to both a V gene segment and a J gene segment was required. Rearrangements were classified as productive when the CDR3 lacked stop codons and remained in frame with V and J, and all other rearrangements were classified as non-productive. CDR3 was defined according to IMGT convention as the region running from the second conserved V-encoded cysteine to the conserved J-encoded phenylalanine. In an earlier analysis of approximately 500 of the donors, sequences lacking an unambiguous match to a single V gene segment were excluded. An earlier analysis of around 600 of the donors classified V segments as functional when productive rearrangements were above 56.7% and as segregating when the standard deviation between donors was above 5%. To diagnose cytomegalovirus status from the catalog of TCR beta chain sequences, a statistical classification framework was built. In a later analysis, V and J genes were assigned by comparing TCR nucleotide sequences against IMGT/GENE-DB human TR gene sequences. Using the TCRdist pipeline, a later analysis assigned CDR3 sequences along with most-parsimonious VDJ recombination scenarios. In a later analysis, each TCR beta chain was defined by its CDR3 amino acid sequence together with its V-gene family, and reads without a unique V-gene family were excluded. In a later analysis, fewer than 650 highly shared, low-generation-probability nucleotide sequences were removed to address suspected cross-contamination and a sequencing artifact. For each public chain, a later analysis derived a clonal expansion index from normalized ranks of inferred template counts within each repertoire. A later analysis computed generation probabilities with a VDJ recombination model fitted to out-of-frame rearrangements, and checked the results against IGoR. In a later analysis, hypergeometric tests were used to score TCR-TCR, TCR-HLA and TCR-CMV co-occurrence, with a repertoire-size bias correction applied to TCR pairs. In a later analysis, false discovery rates were estimated by permuting HLA or CMV assignments 20 times. In a later analysis, co-occurring TCRs were grouped using DBSCAN, and TCRdist sequence similarity was added for clustering within HLA-allele-positive subsets. For co-occurrence clustering, repertoires with fewer than 30,000 or more than 120,000 public chains were excluded, along with four to six repertoires with anomalous nucleotide sharing. Not all clones reach the TCRdb copy of this immuneACCESS table, which keeps in-frame sequences only. Checked studies attribute under half of the gap to unresolved V genes and leave the rest unexplained. From that table come the V and J calls and clone size; the DNA was used to work out D and trimming. This sample's table contains 45,000 to 60,000 clones. Around 16% of the sample belongs to the ten largest clones.

This sample was included in a study of cytomegalovirus exposure and HLA in healthy donors (TCRdb year 2017). Regarding the research as a whole: An earlier analysis of more than 550 of the donors reported about 280 Gb of sequence data and 117 million unique TCR beta sequences obtained from around 180 million T cells. Of the roughly 410 genotyped donors, 80% to 90% were placed in the genetic ancestry cluster associated with self-reported Caucasian donors. Rather than drawing on any new phenotypic data, the later analysis identified candidate immune exposures from TCR beta sequences and the way those sequences occurred across donors. Using immunosequencing, the study profiled T cell repertoires from about 650 subjects and related those repertoires to cytomegalovirus serostatus. Along with the 666-subject first cohort, a separate validation cohort of over a hundred different subjects was used. An early release covering roughly 580 HLA-typed donors comprised about 290 gigabases of sequencing data and 65 million to 100 million unique TCR sequences. The study aimed to test whether cataloging public T cell receptors could reveal signatures of past pathogen exposure. An earlier analysis of 450 to 750 of the donors used high-throughput TCR beta sequencing to judge whether each TCR beta V gene segment behaved as functional or pseudogenic. Alongside the repertoire data, information on donor age, sex, ethnicity and CMV serostatus was compiled. Roughly 5 DR-DQ haplotypes were handled as single units for association and clustering, since linkage in the cohort was strong. A later analysis re-examined previously published TCR beta repertoires from about 670 donors and added high-resolution HLA genotyping to investigate patterns of TCR occurrence. Class I and class II HLA loci were covered by the typing at four-digit resolution. The study combined high-throughput TCR immunosequencing, statistical association of individual TCRs with disease status, and machine learning to predict cytomegalovirus infection status. The number of donors typed differed by locus, with 629-630 for A, B, C, DRB1 and DQB1, around 560 for DQA1, 606 for DPA1, and some 470 for DPB1. Among about 400 genotyped donors of the cohort, an average of approximately 200,000 unique TCR beta nucleotide sequences was sequenced per donor, of which about 19% were non-productive. Every repertoire in the discovery cohort had been generated on one and the same sequencing platform. In a later genetic analysis, genome-wide SNP genotypes for about 65% of the roughly 670 donors were used, and that subset was treated as a discovery cohort. On the study overall, not on this receptor specifically: When HLA alleles, especially DR and DQ, strongly co-occurred, TCR associations were difficult to assign to individual alleles. A later analysis reported that several top co-occurrence clusters appeared linked to parvovirus B19, influenza, CMV and Epstein-Barr virus. The 87-base-pair reads could not distinguish some IMGT-functional V segments, including TRBV6-2 and TRBV6-3, so those segments were excluded. At a false discovery rate of 0.05, a later analysis linked roughly 17,000 TCR beta sequences to specific HLA alleles. The study listed 164 TCR beta chains as associated with cytomegalovirus. Compared with equally common non-associated chains, HLA-associated TCR beta chains in a later analysis were more clonally expanded and had lower generation probabilities. The cohort was sequenced for TCR beta chains only, and without alpha or paired-chain data the features that could be detected were limited. HLA typing was unavailable for some donors at each locus, so association tests used only the typed subset. CMV serostatus was the only immune exposure information available for the cohort. Because counts were too low, about 18 rarely observed V segments, including chromosome 9 orphons, were excluded from the earlier analysis of 500 to 700 of the donors. Cytomegalovirus status was reported to be diagnosed by the classifier with high specificity and sensitivity in both the original and validation cohorts. A later genetic analysis reported fewer N-insertions in productive TCRs among donors in an Asian-associated ancestry cluster than the roughly 700-donor mean. A further reported finding was that TCR beta sequences accurately predicted the HLA-A and HLA-B alleles for most subjects in the first cohort. Three of the identified cytomegalovirus-associated TCR beta chains were confirmed in vitro to be specific for cytomegalovirus antigens. V-gene and J-gene trimming of TCR beta chains was associated with a missense DCLRE1C variant in a later genetic analysis, and the association was replicated in an independent cohort. Presence/absence analyses assumed roughly uniform sequencing depth across donors, an assumption that may not hold. Most TCR sequences were seen in very few donors, while some public TCRs were found in many individuals. A later analysis found that most CMV-associated TCR beta chains appeared HLA-restricted, with HLA associations seemingly driven largely by CMV exposure. According to the authors, the approach could potentially be generalized to other disease states and immunological phenotypes. A cluster of highly shared sequence variants was judged likely to be a technical artifact of the sequencing pipeline. Linkage disequilibrium might explain the correlated functional status among segregating V segments, but an unknown experimental factor could not be ruled out. In a later analysis, the rate of TCR association differed among HLA loci, with DRB1 alleles having the most associated TCRs and HLA-C alleles having the fewest. In an earlier analysis of a few hundred of the donors, most TCR beta V segments were observed in productive rearrangements about 87% or about 30% of the time, broadly matching IMGT annotations.

Trimming accounts for 4 bases at V and 5 bases at J, while the number of junction bases matched to no gene is 11. Its CDR3 holds 16 amino acids, cysteine through phenylalanine. CDR3 DNA only is kept here, 48 bases in frame from base 1. The CDR1 and CDR2 encoded by the germline V gene are MGHRA and YSYEKL. The TCR comes from a male donor in good health and CMV-seronegative. The specimen sequenced was PBMCs. The chain links TRBV4-1 with TRBJ1-1; a stretch of 9 junction bases matches TRBD1. The nucleotides read TGCGCCAGCAGCCTCCTTGTGGGACAGGGACAAACTGAAGCTTTCTTT. Its product reads: CASSLLVGQGQTEAFF.